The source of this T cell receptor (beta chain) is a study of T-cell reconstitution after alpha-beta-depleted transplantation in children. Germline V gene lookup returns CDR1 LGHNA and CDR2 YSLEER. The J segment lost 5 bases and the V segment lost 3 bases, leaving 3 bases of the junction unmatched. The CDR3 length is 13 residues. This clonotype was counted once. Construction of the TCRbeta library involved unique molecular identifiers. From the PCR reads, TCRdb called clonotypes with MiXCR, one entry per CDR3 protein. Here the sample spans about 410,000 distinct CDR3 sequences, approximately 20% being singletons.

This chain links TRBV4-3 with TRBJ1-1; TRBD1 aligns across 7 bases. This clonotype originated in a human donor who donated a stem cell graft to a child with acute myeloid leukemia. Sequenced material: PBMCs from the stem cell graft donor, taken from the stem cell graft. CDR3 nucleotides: TGCGCCAGCAGCCATGGGACAGTAACTGAAGCTTTCTTT. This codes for CASSHGTVTEAFF.